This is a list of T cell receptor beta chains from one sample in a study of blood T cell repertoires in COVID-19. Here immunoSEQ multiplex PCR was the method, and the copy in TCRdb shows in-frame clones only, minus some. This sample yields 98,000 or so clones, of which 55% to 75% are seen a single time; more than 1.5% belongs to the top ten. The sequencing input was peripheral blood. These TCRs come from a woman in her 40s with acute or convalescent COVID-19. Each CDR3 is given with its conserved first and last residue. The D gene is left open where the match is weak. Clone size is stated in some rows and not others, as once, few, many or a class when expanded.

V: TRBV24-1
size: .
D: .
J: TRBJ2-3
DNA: TGTGCCACCAGTGAATCTCATGGAGTCGACCTCACAGATACGCAGTATTTT
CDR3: CATSESHGVDLTDTQYF

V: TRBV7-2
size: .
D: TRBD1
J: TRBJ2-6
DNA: TGTGCCAGCAGCCCTGGACAGGGTGGGGCCAACGTCCTGACTTTC
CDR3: CASSPGQGGANVLTF

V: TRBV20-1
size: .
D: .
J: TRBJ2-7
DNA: TGCAGTGCCAGTGGGGAGAGAATCTACGAGCAGTACTTC
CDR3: CSASGERIYEQYF

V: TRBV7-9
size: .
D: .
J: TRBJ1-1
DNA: TGTGCCAGCAGCCATGCGGACAGACCGAACACTGAAGCTTTCTTT
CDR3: CASSHADRPNTEAFF

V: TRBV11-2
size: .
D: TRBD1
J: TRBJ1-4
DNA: TGTGCCAGCAGCGGAGGGACAGGAAGAAATGAAAAACTGTTTTTT
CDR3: CASSGGTGRNEKLFF

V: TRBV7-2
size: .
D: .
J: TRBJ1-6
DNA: TGTGCCAGCAGCTCTGGGGCCCGAGTCTCACCCCTCCACTTT
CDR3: CASSSGARVSPLHF

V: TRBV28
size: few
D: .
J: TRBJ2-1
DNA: TGTGCCAGCAGCCCCCTAGAGTTCAATGAGCAGTTCTTC
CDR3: CASSPLEFNEQFF

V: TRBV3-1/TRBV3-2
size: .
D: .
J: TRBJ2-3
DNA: TGTGCCAGCAGCCCGACAGCTAGCACAGATACGCAGTATTTT
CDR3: CASSPTASTDTQYF

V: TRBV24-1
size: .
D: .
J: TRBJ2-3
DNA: TGTGCCACCAGTGCTGAAGTGGGGGCTTCAGATACGCAGTATTTT
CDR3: CATSAEVGASDTQYF

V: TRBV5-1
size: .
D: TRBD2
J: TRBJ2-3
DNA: TGCGCCAGCAGCTCCCAAGCGGGGGGCACAGATACGCAGTATTTT
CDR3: CASSSQAGGTDTQYF

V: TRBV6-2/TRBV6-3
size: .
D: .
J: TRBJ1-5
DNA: TGTGCCAGCAGTTTGACTCAAAGGGGTGTTAGCAATCAGCCCCAGCATTTT
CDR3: CASSLTQRGVSNQPQHF

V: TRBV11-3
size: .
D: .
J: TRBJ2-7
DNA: TGTGCCAGCAGCTTCACTTTAGGGGACGAGCAGTACTTC
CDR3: CASSFTLGDEQYF

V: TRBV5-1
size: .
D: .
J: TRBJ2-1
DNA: TGCGCCAGCAGCTTGGAACGGGAGCAGTTCTTC
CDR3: CASSLEREQFF

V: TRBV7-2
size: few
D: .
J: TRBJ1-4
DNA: TGTGCCAGCAGCTTAGGAACACCCAATGAAAAACTGTTTTTT
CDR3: CASSLGTPNEKLFF

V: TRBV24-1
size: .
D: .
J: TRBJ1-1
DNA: TGTGCCACCAGTGATACAGGGATAGACACTGAAGCTTTCTTT
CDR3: CATSDTGIDTEAFF

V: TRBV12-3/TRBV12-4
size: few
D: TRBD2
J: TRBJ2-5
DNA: TGTGCCAGCCTAGCGGGGGCCGAGAAGTACTTC
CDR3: CASLAGAEKYF

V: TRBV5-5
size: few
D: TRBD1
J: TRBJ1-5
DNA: TGTGCCAGCAGCTCTACCGGGACAGGCTATCAGCCCCAGCATTTT
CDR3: CASSSTGTGYQPQHF

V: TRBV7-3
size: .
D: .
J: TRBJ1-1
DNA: TGTGCCAGCAGCCCTACGGGGGTTGGTGAAGCTTTCTTT
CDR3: CASSPTGVGEAFF

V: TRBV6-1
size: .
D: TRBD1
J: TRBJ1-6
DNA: TGTGCCAGCAGTGAAGTGGGACAGAGTAATTCACCCCTCCACTTT
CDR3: CASSEVGQSNSPLHF

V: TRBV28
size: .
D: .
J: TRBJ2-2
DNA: TGTGCCAGCAGTCTGGACCCAGGAGGTACCGGGGAGCTGTTTTTT
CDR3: CASSLDPGGTGELFF

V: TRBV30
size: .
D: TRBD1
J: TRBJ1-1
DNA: TGTGCCTGGTCCGGGACAGTGAACACTGAAGCTTTCTTT
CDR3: CAWSGTVNTEAFF

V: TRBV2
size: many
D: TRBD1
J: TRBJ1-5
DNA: TGTGCCAGCAGTGAAACAACAGGGGGCCATCAGCCCCAGCATTTT
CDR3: CASSETTGGHQPQHF

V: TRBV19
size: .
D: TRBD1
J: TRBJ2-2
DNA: TGTGCCAGTAGTAGCGCGGGACAGGATAACACCGGGGAGCTGTTTTTT
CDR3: CASSSAGQDNTGELFF

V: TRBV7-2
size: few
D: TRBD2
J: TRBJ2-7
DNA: TGTGCCAGCAGCCTTAATAGCGGGGGGGGCTACGAGCAGTACTTC
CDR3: CASSLNSGGGYEQYF

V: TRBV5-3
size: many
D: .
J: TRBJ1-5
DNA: TGTGCCAGAAGCCCCGCAAGGACAGCAAATCAGCCCCAGCATTTT
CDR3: CARSPARTANQPQHF

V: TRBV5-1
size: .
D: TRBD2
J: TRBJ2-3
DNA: TGCGCCAGCAGCTTGGCGGCAGGGAGGGAAACAGATACGCAGTATTTT
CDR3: CASSLAAGRETDTQYF

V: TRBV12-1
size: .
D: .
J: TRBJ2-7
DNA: TGTGCCTTCCCAGGGCCCGAAGAGTACGAGGAGCAGTACTTC
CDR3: CAFPGPEEYEEQYF

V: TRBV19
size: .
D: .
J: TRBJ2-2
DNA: TGTGCCAGTAGTATCCTACAGGGTTGGAGTACCGGGGAGCTGTTTTTT
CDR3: CASSILQGWSTGELFF

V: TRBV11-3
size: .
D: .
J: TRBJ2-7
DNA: TGTGCCAGCAGCCGCTCGGGACTCACCTACGAGCAGTACTTC
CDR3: CASSRSGLTYEQYF

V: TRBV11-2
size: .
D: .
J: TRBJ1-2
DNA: TGTGCCAGCAGCTTAAATACAGGGATTGGCTATGGCTACACCTTC
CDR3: CASSLNTGIGYGYTF

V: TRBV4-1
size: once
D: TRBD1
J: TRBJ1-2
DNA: TGCGCCAGCAGCCAAGACAGGCGGACAGGGGATTTCGATGGCTACACCTTC
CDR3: CASSQDRRTGDFDGYTF

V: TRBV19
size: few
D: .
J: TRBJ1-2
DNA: TGTGCCAGTAGTACGGTGGACGGGGGGAGAATCAACTATGGCTACACCTTC
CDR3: CASSTVDGGRINYGYTF

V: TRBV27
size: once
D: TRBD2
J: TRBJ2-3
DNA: TGTGCCAGCAGTCACATAGCGGGGGGGGGAACAGATACGCAGTATTTT
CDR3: CASSHIAGGGTDTQYF

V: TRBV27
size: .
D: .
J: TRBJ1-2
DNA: TGTGCCAGCAGTTCCGATCAGGATCCCCTGAACTATGGCTACACCTTC
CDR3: CASSSDQDPLNYGYTF

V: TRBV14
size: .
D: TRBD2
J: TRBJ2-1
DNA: TGTGCCAGCAGCCTACTAGCGGGGGGGCGGAATGAGCAGTTCTTC
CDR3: CASSLLAGGRNEQFF

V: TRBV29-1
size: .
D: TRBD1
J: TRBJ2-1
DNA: TGCAGCGTTAATCCGGGACAGGGTTTCAATGAGCAGTTCTTC
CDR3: CSVNPGQGFNEQFF

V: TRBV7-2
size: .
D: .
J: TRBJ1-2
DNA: TGTGCCAGCAGCTTAGGCGCTAACTATGGCTACACCTTC
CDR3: CASSLGANYGYTF

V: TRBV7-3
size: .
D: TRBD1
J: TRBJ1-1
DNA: TGTGCCAGCAGCCAAACAGGGGGCCTGGGCACTGAAGCTTTCTTT
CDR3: CASSQTGGLGTEAFF

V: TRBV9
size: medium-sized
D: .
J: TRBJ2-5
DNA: TGTGCCAGCAGCGTAGCTTATAGGGGGCAAGAGACCCAGTACTTC
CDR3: CASSVAYRGQETQYF

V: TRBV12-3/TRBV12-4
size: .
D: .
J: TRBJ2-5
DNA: TGTGCCAGCAGTTTATTACGGGAGACCCAGTACTTC
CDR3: CASSLLRETQYF

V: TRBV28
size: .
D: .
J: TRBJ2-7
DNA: TGTGCCAGCACCCCCGGACTTGTATACGAGCAGTACTTC
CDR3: CASTPGLVYEQYF